Following are 14 T cell receptor beta chains from one sample sequenced in a study of shared clonotypes between healthy human individuals. Assay used: immunoSEQ multiplex PCR; TCRdb lists only in-frame clones, some missing. The repertoire has about 960,000 clones, about three quarters of them found once; the top ten carry over 1.3%. Source material: memory CD4+ T cells sorted from blood. Subset denoted: CD45RA-negative fraction. The origin of the receptors is a man aged 18 to 30 in good health.

Of note for this clone: The sample holds other DNA sequences that translate to the same CDR3. This sequence joins TRBV28 and TRBJ1-6, with 9 bases that match TRBD1. V lost 5 bases, J lost 5 bases, and 4 bases stayed unmatched. Germline V gene sequence: CDR1 MDHEN, CDR2 SYDVKM. CDR3 size: 15 residues. The CDR3 reads CASSPRDRDNSPLHF. Written as DNA, the CDR3 is TGTGCCAGCAGTCCCCGGGACAGGGATAATTCACCCCTCCACTTT.

The chain uses TRBV5-1 and TRBJ1-4, with 9 bases lining up with TRBD1. Germline CDR1 SGHRS, CDR2 YFSETQ. After removal of 4 bases from V and 5 bases from J, the junction contained 9 bases not matched to a gene. The CDR3 runs to 16 residues. As DNA, the CDR3 is TGCGCCAGCAGCACAGGGGGCGGAGGGCGGAATGAAAAACTGTTTTTT. As protein: CASSTGGGGRNEKLFF.

V gene TRBV19 combines with J gene TRBJ2-2; D call uncertain. The ends were cut back, 3 bases at V and 5 bases at J, with 7 bases in the middle. Germline V gene lookup returns CDR1 LNHDA and CDR2 SQIVND (reference sequence). CDR3 size: 13 residues. The CDR3 sequence: CASSISVTGELFF. CDR3 DNA sequence: TGTGCCAGTAGTATTTCCGTTACCGGGGAGCTGTTTTTT. The whole variable domain, filled in from reference TRBV19 and TRBJ2-2, reads DGGITQSPKYLFRKEGQNVTLSCEQNLNHDAMYWYRQDPGQGLRLIYYSQIVNDFQKGDIAEGYSVSREKKESFPLTVTSAQKNPTAFYLCASSISVTGELFFGEGSRLTVL.

This sequence joins TRBV7-9 and TRBJ1-4, with unresolved D. The CDR3 has 15 residues. The germline V and J ends were trimmed by 5 bases and 0 bases, with 10 bases remaining between them. The germline CDR1 and CDR2 sequences are SEHNR and FQNEAQ (reference sequence). The chain's CDR3 is CASSQEAATNEKLFF. DNA of the CDR3: TGTGCCAGCAGCCAGGAGGCAGCAACTAATGAAAAACTGTTTTTT. Full variable domain (remainder filled in from reference TRBV7-9 and TRBJ1-4): DTGVSQNPRHKITKRGQNVTFRCDPISEHNRLYWYRQTLGQGPEFLTYFQNEAQLEKSRLLSDRFSAERPKGSFSTLEIQRTEQGDSAMYLCASSQEAATNEKLFFGSGTQLSVL.

The chain uses TRBV12-1 and TRBJ2-3; the table's D call of TRBD2 was not tested on the DNA. TRBV12-1 is flagged as a pseudogene. The CDR3 runs to 18 residues. The CDR3 loop reads CASSFGLAGSPSTDTQYF. As DNA, the CDR3 is TGTGCCAGCAGCTTCGGACTAGCGGGGAGTCCTAGCACAGATACGCAGTATTTT.

In its sample, this clone was seen many times. V is TRBV27 and J is TRBJ2-2; 10 nucleotides match TRBD1. Germline V lookup: CDR1 MNHEY, CDR2 SMNVEV (reference sequence). CDR3 length: 15 residues. The chain's CDR3 is CATRDRGRVTGELFF. CDR3 in DNA: TGTGCTACCCGGGACAGGGGACGGGTCACCGGGGAGCTGTTTTTT.

The chain recombines TRBV6-6 with TRBJ1-6; a possible D gene is TRBD1 (6 bases). Germline assignment: CDR1 MNHNY and CDR2 SVGAGI (reference sequence). Trimming stripped 5 bases from V and 6 bases from J, with 14 bases between. The CDR3 length is 15 residues. The CDR3 bases are TGTGCCAGCAGTAAGGAGGACAGAGTTAATTCACCCCTCCACTTT. Its protein product is CASSKEDRVNSPLHF.

V and J are TRBV30 and TRBJ2-7; 11 positions agree with TRBD1. Losses at the gene ends were 3 bases for V and 2 bases for J; bases not matched to a gene: 3. Germline V gene data show CDR1 as GTSNPN and CDR2 as SVGIG (reference sequence). This CDR3 has 14 residues. CDR3 bases: TGTGCCTGGAGGGAGGGACAGGGGGCCTACGAGCAGTACTTC. Residues: CAWREGQGAYEQYF.

The chain is built from TRBV18 and TRBJ1-1; D not certain. The germline V gene encodes CDR1 KGHSH and CDR2 LQKENI. V was trimmed by 7 bases and J by 1 base, leaving 7 bases between them. This CDR3 comprises 12 residues. DNA for the CDR3: TGTGCCAGCTTCCAACAGAACACTGAAGCTTTCTTT. Protein: CASFQQNTEAFF.

The V and J genes are TRBV11-2 and TRBJ2-7, with 7 bases matching TRBD2. The CDR3 has 15 residues. The germline CDR1 and CDR2 sequences are SGHAT and FQNNGV. Losses at the gene ends were 1 base for V and 3 bases for J; bases not matched to a gene: 6. The CDR3: CASSLGPGGGYEQYF. Here the CDR3 DNA reads TGTGCCAGCAGCTTAGGTCCGGGGGGAGGCTACGAGCAGTACTTC.

This clone has a single count. A much larger clone differs from this one at a single base, so this may be a read error. Other DNA sequences in the sample encode the same CDR3. The V and J genes are TRBV7-9 and TRBJ1-6, with a possible D match to TRBD1 (5 bases). V lost 1 base to trimming and J lost 10 bases, with 11 bases between them. This CDR3 is 14 amino acids long. Germline loops: CDR1 SEHNR, CDR2 FQNEAQ (reference sequence). The chain's CDR3 is CASSLGGARSPLHF. The CDR3 DNA follows: TGTGCCAGCAGCTTAGGGGGCGCGAGATCACCCCTCCACTTT.

The V gene is TRBV6-1, the J gene TRBJ1-5; D is ambiguous. Germline V gives CDR1 MNHNS, CDR2 SASEGT. V lost 7 bases and J 1 base, leaving 8 bases between the germline ends. The CDR3 contains 13 residues. The DNA for the CDR3 is TGTGCCAGCACTGGACTAAGCAATCAGCCCCAGCATTTT. It encodes CASTGLSNQPQHF.

In its sample, this clone was seen once. The V gene is TRBV6-1, the J gene TRBJ2-7; no firm D call. The CDR3 consists of 14 residues. Trimming left V 6 bases short and J 2 bases short, with 14 bases between. The germline CDR1 and CDR2 sequences are MNHNS and SASEGT. Here the CDR3 DNA reads TGTGCCAGCAGGGCCCTCGGTCCCACCTACGAGCAGTACTTC. Amino acid sequence: CASRALGPTYEQYF.

The gene calls are TRBV2 and TRBJ1-3; tentative D call: TRBD1 (5 bases). Germline CDR1 reads SNHLY; CDR2 reads FYNNEI. This CDR3 comprises 15 residues. Trimming stripped 1 base from V and 0 bases from J, with 7 bases between. DNA for the CDR3: TGTGCCAGCAGTGAAGGACAGCTCTCTGGAAACACCATATATTTT. It is translated as CASSEGQLSGNTIYF.